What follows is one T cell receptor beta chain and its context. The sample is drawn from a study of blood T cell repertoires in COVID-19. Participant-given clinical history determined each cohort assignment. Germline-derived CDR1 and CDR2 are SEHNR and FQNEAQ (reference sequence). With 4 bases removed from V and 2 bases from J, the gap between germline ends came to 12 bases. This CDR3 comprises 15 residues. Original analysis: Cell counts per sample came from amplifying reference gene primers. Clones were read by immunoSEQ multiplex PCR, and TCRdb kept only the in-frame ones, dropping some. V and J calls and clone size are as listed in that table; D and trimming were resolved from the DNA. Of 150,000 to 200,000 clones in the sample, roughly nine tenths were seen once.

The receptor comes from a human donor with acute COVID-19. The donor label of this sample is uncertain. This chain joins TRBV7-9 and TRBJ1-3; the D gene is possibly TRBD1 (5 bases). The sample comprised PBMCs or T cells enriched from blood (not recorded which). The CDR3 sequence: CASSSWAGTGNTIYF. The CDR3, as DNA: TGTGCCAGCAGCTCTTGGGCAGGGACTGGAAACACCATATATTTT.